The 4 T cell receptor beta chains below come from one sample, sequenced in a study of blood T cell repertoires in COVID-19. Libraries were prepared by immunoSEQ multiplex PCR; TCRdb keeps only in-frame clonotypes and omits some of them. The data hold 250,000 to 300,000 clones, with 80% to 90% observed a single time. Sequences were obtained from peripheral blood. These receptors all come from a woman aged 70 to 79 with COVID-19, enrolled during active disease.

This CDR3 reads CASSLAASSHEQYF. In nucleotides, the CDR3 is TGTGCCAGCAGCTTAGCGGCTAGCAGCCACGAGCAGTACTTC. The chain is built from TRBV7-9 and TRBJ2-7, with D perhaps matching TRBD2 (5 bases). CDR1 is SEHNR and CDR2 is FQNEAQ in the germline V gene (reference sequence). V was clipped by 0 bases and J by 5 bases, with 11 bases between them. The CDR3 runs 14 residues.

V gene TRBV19 combines with J gene TRBJ2-5; tentatively, D is TRBD1 (6 bases). The germline CDR1 and CDR2 sequences are LNHDA and SQIVND (reference sequence). The CDR3 totals 14 residues. The V end lost 4 bases, the J end lost 4 bases, and 13 bases lay between the germline ends. The CDR3 DNA is TGTGCCAGTAGTAACAGGGCTTCCATAGAGACCCAGTACTTC. The encoded protein is CASSNRASIETQYF.

The V gene is TRBV5-1, the J gene TRBJ2-5; D gene unclear. Trimming removed 0 bases at V and 4 bases at J, with 7 bases between. The CDR3 contains 13 residues. Germline V gene lookup returns CDR1 SGHRS and CDR2 YFSETQ. The CDR3 region is CASSLGTGETQYF. The CDR3 DNA sequence: TGCGCCAGCAGCTTGGGCACGGGAGAGACCCAGTACTTC.

CDR3 nucleotides: TGTGCCAGCAGTTACTCTACGGGGTCACAAGAGACCCAGTACTTC. Translated: CASSYSTGSQETQYF. This chain links TRBV6-5 with TRBJ2-5; D perhaps matches TRBD2 (5 bases). This CDR3 has 15 amino acids. The V gene lost 0 bases and the J gene lost 2 bases, with 10 bases spanning the gap. CDR1 is MNHEY and CDR2 is SVGAGI in the germline V gene.